Listed here are 29 T cell receptor beta chains from one sample, sequenced in a study of shared clonotypes between healthy human individuals (dated by TCRdb to 2020 to 2021). Library creation used the immunoSEQ multiplex PCR assay. TCRdb took over this immuneACCESS table, retaining in-frame rearrangements with V and J assigned. Such tables are incomplete; in checked studies, under half of the missing clones stem from an unresolved V gene, and the remainder is unexplained. Present in this sample are about 2.4 million clones, roughly 93% of which were seen just once. The ten largest make up 0.36% of the sample. The sequencing input was naive CD4+ T cells from PBMCs. The cell subset or site label here, explained by the study, means: CD45RA+ positively selected. The receptors were sampled from a young man in good health. Some clones in this sample may be carry-over from other donors' samples.

The chain is built from TRBV7-2 and TRBJ2-2, with D possibly being TRBD2 (6 bases). V lost 6 bases and J lost 0, with 14 bases in between. The germline V gene has CDR1 SGHTA and CDR2 FQGNSA. The CDR3 is 16 amino acids. CDR3 loop: CASSKESSANTGELFF. The DNA for the CDR3 is TGTGCCAGCAGTAAGGAGTCTAGCGCGAACACCGGGGAGCTGTTTTTT. The full variable domain, in which reference TRBV7-2 and TRBJ2-2 provide the parts outside the CDR3, is GAGVSQSPSNKVTEKGKDVELRCDPISGHTALYWYRQSLGQGLEFLIYFQGNSAPDKSGLPSDRFSAERTGGSVSTLTIQRTQQEDSAVYLCASSKESSANTGELFFGEGSRLTVL.

This clone came up once. The J gene is TRBJ1-3, the V gene TRBV10-1; D perhaps matches TRBD1 (5 bases). The CDR3 loop spans 16 amino acids. Trimming took 9 bases from V and 0 from J, leaving 18 bases between them. Looked up from germline, CDR1 is WNHNN and CDR2 is SYGVQD (reference sequence). Here the CDR3 reads CARGVLGQNSGNTIYF. The DNA for the CDR3 is TGCGCCAGAGGGGTTCTGGGGCAGAACTCTGGAAACACCATATATTTT.

The chain combines TRBV28 with TRBJ1-3, with D possibly TRBD1 on 5 matching bases. CDR1 and CDR2 (germline): MDHEN, SYDVKM. V gave up 6 bases and J gave up 2 bases, with 17 bases separating them. This CDR3 contains 16 residues. CDR3 sequence reads: CASSPLGQGPGNTIYF. The CDR3 nucleotides read TGTGCCAGCAGCCCACTCGGGCAGGGACCTGGAAACACCATATATTTT.

This clone was counted between two and nine times. This sample also contains other DNA sequences that code for the same CDR3. The chain recombines TRBV30 with TRBJ1-1; 7 positions agree with TRBD1. The germline gives CDR1 GTSNPN, CDR2 SVGIG (reference sequence). The CDR3 totals 12 residues. The trim removed 1 base at V and 5 bases at J, leaving 1 base unmatched. The CDR3 here is CAWSDRGTEAFF. DNA for the CDR3: TGTGCCTGGAGTGACAGGGGAACTGAAGCTTTCTTT.

This clone was recorded once. V usage is TRBV18 and J usage is TRBJ1-1; TRBD1 matches 7 bases. CDR1 KGHSH and CDR2 LQKENI come from the germline V gene. The CDR3 spans 15 residues. Unmatched junction bases numbered 4, after V lost 0 bases and J lost 3 bases. The CDR3 region is CASSPPGGADTEAFF. For the CDR3, the DNA is TGTGCCAGCTCACCACCAGGGGGCGCGGACACTGAAGCTTTCTTT.

The gene calls are TRBV6-1 and TRBJ1-5, with a possible D match to TRBD1 (5 bases). Germline CDR1 is MNHNS and CDR2 is SASEGT. CDR3 length: 16 residues. Trimming stripped 2 bases from V and 4 bases from J, with 15 bases between. The CDR3 DNA reads as TGTGCCAGCAGTGAACGGGGGGAACTAGGGAATCAGCCCCAGCATTTT. It is translated as CASSERGELGNQPQHF.

The chain joins TRBV27 to TRBJ2-5; possibly TRBD2 for D (6 bases). V shed 8 bases and J shed 9 bases, with 31 bases lying between them. This CDR3 is 17 amino acids long. CDR1 and CDR2 (germline): MNHEY, SMNVEV (reference sequence). CDR3 nucleotides: TGTGCCAGCGCTTTATGGGGGGTCGGCTATCCAAGAGATGCCCAGTACTTC. As protein: CASALWGVGYPRDAQYF.

The chain is built from TRBV4-3 and TRBJ2-2, with TRBD2 identical over 9 bases. CDR3 length equals 18 residues. The trim removed 1 base at V and 0 bases at J, leaving 6 bases unmatched. The germline CDR1 and CDR2 sequences are LGHNA and YSLEER. The CDR3 DNA follows: TGCGCCAGCAGCCAAGCTGGACTAGCGAGCGCGAACACCGGGGAGCTGTTTTTT. It encodes CASSQAGLASANTGELFF.

CDR3 bases: TGTGCCAGCAGTTTTGTTGGGGGGGGAAGACCCTACGAGCAGTACTTC. Residues: CASSFVGGGRPYEQYF. J is TRBJ2-7 and V is TRBV28, with TRBD2 matching over 7 bases. The CDR3 sequence is 16 residues long. The trim removed 3 bases at V and 2 bases at J, leaving 10 bases unmatched. In germline, CDR1 is MDHEN, CDR2 SYDVKM.

The J gene is TRBJ1-5, the V gene TRBV7-2; D possibly corresponds to TRBD1 (6 bases). V dropped 5 bases and J dropped 4 bases, with 15 bases sitting between them. The CDR3 totals 15 residues. The germline V gene encodes CDR1 SGHTA and CDR2 FQGNSA. The CDR3 protein is CASSTGLMLNQPQHF. CDR3 nucleotide sequence: TGTGCCAGCAGCACAGGGCTGATGCTTAATCAGCCCCAGCATTTT.

The CDR3 loop is CASSARWQETQYF. The CDR3 DNA reads as TGTGCCAGCAGCGCCCGCTGGCAAGAGACCCAGTACTTC. This chain uses TRBV7-2 with TRBJ2-5; D not resolved. Germline V CDR1 and CDR2: SGHTA, FQGNSA. This CDR3 comprises 13 residues. V was clipped by 5 bases and J by 2 bases, with 9 bases between them.

V gene TRBV28 combines with J gene TRBJ1-2, with TRBD1 matching 10 bases. Per germline, CDR1 MDHEN and CDR2 SYDVKM. Germline trimming cut 4 bases from V and 9 bases from J; bases unmatched to any gene: 14. The CDR3 runs 16 residues. CDR3 in amino acids: CASSYSPGQGEIRYTF. In DNA, the CDR3 is TGTGCCAGCAGTTACTCCCCCGGACAGGGGGAGATCCGCTACACCTTC.

The V gene is TRBV27, the J gene TRBJ2-5; TRBD2 matches 11 bases. Per the germline V gene, CDR1 is MNHEY and CDR2 is SMNVEV (reference sequence). Unmatched junction bases numbered 5, after V lost 2 bases and J lost 3 bases. The CDR3 spans 16 residues. The CDR3 protein is CASSLIGSGREETQYF. The CDR3 DNA reads as TGTGCCAGCAGTTTAATCGGTAGCGGGAGGGAAGAGACCCAGTACTTC.

The rearrangement joins TRBV28 to TRBJ2-7; 11 bases fit TRBD2. The CDR3 loop spans 16 amino acids. Germline CDR1 is MDHEN and CDR2 is SYDVKM. With V trimmed by 4 bases and J by 4 bases, 9 bases remained unmatched. This CDR3 reads CASSYALAGVRYEQYF. CDR3 nucleotides: TGTGCCAGCAGTTATGCACTAGCGGGAGTACGGTACGAGCAGTACTTC.

The V and J genes are TRBV6-5 and TRBJ2-1, with D perhaps matching TRBD2 (6 bases). Looked up from germline, CDR1 is MNHEY and CDR2 is SVGAGI. V gave up 0 bases and J gave up 2 bases, with 11 bases separating them. There are 16 residues in the CDR3. The DNA of the CDR3 is TGTGCCAGCAGTTACTCTCCAGCGGGTGCCTACAATGAGCAGTTCTTC. It translates to CASSYSPAGAYNEQFF.

V and J are TRBV27 and TRBJ1-5; possible D gene TRBD1, 5 bases. Germline V gene sequence: CDR1 MNHEY, CDR2 SMNVEV (reference sequence). Trimming cost V 3 bases and J 0 bases, with 21 bases left between them. The CDR3 is 19 amino acids. The DNA of the CDR3 is TGTGCCAGCAGTTTTAGCTCCGGCGCAGGGCTCTATAGCAATCAGCCCCAGCATTTT. Encoded protein: CASSFSSGAGLYSNQPQHF.

The genes are TRBV11-2 and TRBJ2-2, with 8 bases aligning to TRBD1. From germline, CDR1 is SGHAT and CDR2 FQNNGV. Unmatched junction bases numbered 7, after V lost 9 bases and J lost 4 bases. CDR3 size: 14 residues. CDR3 sequence: CASRTGTVTGELFF. CDR3 in DNA: TGTGCCAGTAGGACAGGGACGGTCACCGGGGAGCTGTTTTTT.

The chain recombines TRBV28 with TRBJ2-1, with 11 nucleotides matching TRBD2. CDR1 and CDR2 (germline): MDHEN, SYDVKM. Trimming took 5 bases from V and 10 from J; bases not matched to a gene: 13. The CDR3 covers 16 residues. The CDR3 loop reads CASSPGTSGRPEEQFF. The CDR3, as DNA: TGTGCCAGCAGTCCTGGTACTAGCGGGAGACCAGAGGAGCAGTTCTTC. Variable domain in full (rest from reference TRBV28 and TRBJ2-1): DVKVTQSSRYLVKRTGEKVFLECVQDMDHENMFWYRQDPGLGLRLIYFSYDVKMKEKGDIPEGYSVSREKKERFSLILESASTNQTSMYLCASSPGTSGRPEEQFFGPGTRLTVL.

Concerning this clone itself: This same CDR3 is encoded by further DNA sequences in the sample. This chain connects TRBV28 to TRBJ1-5; D unclear. CDR1 MDHEN and CDR2 SYDVKM come from the germline V gene. Deletions cut 1 base from V and 0 bases from J, with 10 bases between. There are 16 residues in the CDR3. CDR3 DNA sequence: TGTGCCAGCAGTTTATTTGGGAGATATAGCAATCAGCCCCAGCATTTT. Its translation: CASSLFGRYSNQPQHF.

The J gene is TRBJ1-4, the V gene TRBV11-2, with D perhaps TRBD1 (6 bases). CDR3 length: 15 amino acids. The V gene lost 5 bases and the J gene lost 7 bases, with 17 bases spanning the gap. CDR1 is SGHAT, CDR2 FQNNGV, per germline. The CDR3 DNA reads TGTGCCAGCAGCCCCACCCCACAGGGAGGTGAAAAACTGTTTTTT. Its protein product is CASSPTPQGGEKLFF.

This clone occurred once. This rearrangement joins TRBV7-3 to TRBJ2-2; 12 positions agree with TRBD2. The CDR3 runs to 15 residues. Germline V gives CDR1 SGHTA, CDR2 FQGTGA. Trimming cost V 5 bases and J 8 bases; bases outside gene matches: 6. The CDR3 protein is CASSRGLAGIGELFF. CDR3 nucleotide sequence: TGTGCCAGCAGCCGCGGACTAGCGGGGATTGGGGAGCTGTTTTTT.

The gene calls are TRBV6-5 and TRBJ2-5; D possibly uses TRBD1 or TRBD2 (5 bases each). Between the trimmed V and J ends, which lost 2 bases and 6 bases, there was a span of 13 bases. The CDR3 is made up of 14 amino acids. Germline CDR1 is MNHEY and CDR2 is SVGAGI. The CDR3 sequence is CASSYNGAEKTQYF. CDR3 DNA sequence: TGTGCCAGCAGTTACAACGGGGCCGAGAAGACCCAGTACTTC.

V and J are TRBV7-9 and TRBJ2-7; 11 bases line up with TRBD1. Trimming removed 6 bases from V and 3 bases from J; junction bases left unmatched: 10. Germline V gene lookup returns CDR1 SEHNR and CDR2 FQNEAQ (reference sequence). CDR3 size: 16 residues. The CDR3 sequence is CASRPRGQGASYEQYF. The DNA of the CDR3 is TGTGCCAGCAGACCTCGTGGACAGGGGGCGAGCTACGAGCAGTACTTC.

The chain has TRBV2 and TRBJ2-5; D may be TRBD2 (5 bases). Germline V lookup: CDR1 SNHLY, CDR2 FYNNEI. V lost 7 bases and J lost 4, with 22 bases in between. CDR3 length equals 16 residues. Here the CDR3 reads CASILAGAGVGETQYF. The CDR3 coding sequence is TGTGCCAGCATCCTAGCTGGAGCTGGAGTAGGAGAGACCCAGTACTTC. Looking up the rest from reference TRBV2 and TRBJ2-5 gives the full variable domain: EPEVTQTPSHQVTQMGQEVILRCVPISNHLYFYWYRQILGQKVEFLVSFYNNEISEKSEIFDDQFSVERPDGSNFTLKIRSTKLEDSAMYFCASILAGAGVGETQYFGPGTRLLVL.

The chain recombines TRBV13 with TRBJ1-2; TRBD1 aligns across 9 bases. The CDR3 has 13 amino acids. Germline assignment: CDR1 PRHDT and CDR2 FYEKMQ (reference sequence). Germline trimming cut 4 bases from V and 6 bases from J; bases unmatched to any gene: 3. Here the CDR3 DNA reads TGTGCCAGCAGCTCGGGACAGGGCGATGGCTACACCTTC. Translated, it gives CASSSGQGDGYTF. The whole variable domain, remainder taken from reference TRBV13 and TRBJ1-2, is AAGVIQSPRHLIKEKRETATLKCYPIPRHDTVYWYQQGPGQDPQFLISFYEKMQSDKGSIPDRFSAQQFSDYHSELNMSSLELGDSALYFCASSSGQGDGYTFGSGTRLTVV.

This rearrangement joins TRBV7-2 to TRBJ2-6; TRBD1 is a possible D gene (7 bases). The germline V gene encodes CDR1 SGHTA and CDR2 FQGNSA. Trimming took off 1 base at V and 2 bases at J, with 12 bases between the two ends. The CDR3 is 17 amino acids. The CDR3 is CASSLDSRGAGANVLTF. The CDR3 DNA is TGTGCCAGCAGCTTAGATTCCAGGGGGGCTGGGGCCAACGTCCTGACTTTC.

The chain couples TRBV6-5 to TRBJ2-7; TRBD2 is a possible D gene (5 bases). Trimming left V 6 bases short and J 3 bases short, with 9 bases between. Germline V CDR1 and CDR2: MNHEY, SVGAGI. The CDR3 contains 12 residues. The CDR3 coding sequence is TGTGCCAGCAGCCTGAGCGGCTACGAGCAGTACTTC. Amino acid sequence: CASSLSGYEQYF.

On this clone: The same CDR3 also results from other DNA sequences found in this sample. The chain carries TRBV28 and TRBJ1-1; the D is unclear. Germline CDR1 and CDR2: MDHEN and SYDVKM. Deletions cut 6 bases from V and 7 bases from J, with 12 bases between. The CDR3 covers 12 residues. Here the CDR3 reads CASSSRGVEAFF. The CDR3 DNA follows: TGTGCCAGCAGCTCCCGTGGCGTTGAAGCTTTCTTT.

This chain links TRBV10-3 with TRBJ1-3; D gene ambiguous. The CDR3 is made up of 11 amino acids. From germline, CDR1 is ENHRY and CDR2 SYGVKD. V was clipped by 3 bases and J by 10 bases, with 7 bases between them. The CDR3 is CAISDRGTIYF. The CDR3 coding sequence is TGTGCCATCAGTGACCGGGGAACCATATATTTT.